This T cell receptor beta chain originates from a study of OX40 agonist ivuxolimab in advanced cancers. At the level of the whole study: Ivuxolimab, which targeted the costimulatory receptor OX40 (CD134), was an agonistic, fully human IgG2 monoclonal antibody. Intravenous ivuxolimab was administered to patients every 2 weeks at six dose levels: 0.01, 0.1, 0.3, 1.5, 3 and 10 mg/kg. Of the roughly 50 dose-escalation patients, hepatocellular carcinoma was present in around 20, melanoma in roughly 15, renal cell carcinoma in 9 and head and neck cancer in 9. The dose-escalation cohort was roughly 87% male with a mean age of approximately 59 years, ranging from about 23 to 85. Prior anti-PD-1, anti-PD-L1 or anti-CTLA-4 therapy was permitted, and checkpoint inhibitors had been received by 30% to 40% of dose-escalation patients. Partial responses were achieved by three dose-escalation patients, of whom one had hepatocellular carcinoma and two had cutaneous melanoma. The purpose of peripheral TCRbeta sequencing was to test whether ivuxolimab changed TCR sequence diversity and led to clonal T-cell expansion. The paper covers the monotherapy dose-escalation part of the phase I ivuxolimab trial, which included N ≈ 50 patients. The paper's findings and limits, for the study overall: After ivuxolimab, CD8+ T cells had more expanded clones than CD4+ T cells on average. In partial responders in the 0.1-3.0 mg/kg groups, normalized peripheral clonal expansion was found to be among the lowest, especially among CD8+ T cells. The antigen specificity of the clonally expanded peripheral T cells was not determined. Low levels of normalized T-cell clonal expansion were also shown by some nonresponding patients. At doses from 0.1 to 3.0 mg/kg, clonal expansion was seen in both CD4+ and CD8+ blood T cells between baseline and week 6.

V and J are trimmed by 0 bases and 4 bases, and the gene matches miss 5 bases of the junction. The germline V gene encodes CDR1 MNHNY and CDR2 SVGAGI (reference sequence). The CDR3 holds 15 amino acids from the cysteine to the phenylalanine. The DNA shown is the 45-base CDR3, in frame from base 1. Patients with autoimmune disease history or receiving systemic immunosuppression were excluded from the trial. Peripheral blood for TCR sequencing was collected from all dose cohorts at baseline, on cycle 4 day 1, and on cycle 7 day 1. Samples came from an open-label, multicenter, first-in-human phase I dose-escalation trial of ivuxolimab. Adults with locally advanced or metastatic melanoma, renal cell, hepatocellular, or head and neck squamous cell carcinoma were enrolled in the trial. Before TCR sequencing, CD4+ and CD8+ T cells were separately sorted from peripheral blood. To sequence the TCRbeta CDR3 region, genomic DNA was isolated from the sorted cells. The immunoSEQ Assay was used to sequence the TCRbeta CDR3 regions. TCRdb took over this immuneACCESS table, retaining in-frame rearrangements with V and J assigned. Such tables are incomplete; in checked studies, under half of the missing clones stem from an unresolved V gene, and the remainder is unexplained. This sample gives some 13,000 clones in total; just under 75% of them show up just once. The ten largest clones capture approximately 30% of the sample.

With regard to this clone: Its antigen is still unknown. Base qualities are not provided; no much larger clone lies one nucleotide away.

The rearranged chain carries TRBV6-6 and TRBJ2-5; 7 bases in the middle match TRBD2. The sequence was collected from an adult with an advanced solid tumor such as melanoma, head and neck, liver or kidney cancer. The sequencing used CD4+ or CD8+ T cells sorted from blood, collected in a trial of the OX40 agonist ivuxolimab. In nucleotides, the sequence is TGTGCCAGCAGTTACTCGGGAGGGCGGCCAGAGACCCAGTACTTC. Translated, it reads CASSYSGGRPETQYF.